This entry features one T cell receptor beta chain sequence. Its antigen remains unknown. This sample was included in a study of T cell responses to AZD1222 COVID-19 vaccine. CDR3 size: 12 residues. Trimming stripped 2 bases from V and 2 bases from J, with 4 bases between. Germline V gene sequence: CDR1 ENHRY, CDR2 SYGVKD. Sequencing was performed with immunoSEQ multiplex PCR; in TCRdb, only in-frame clones are kept and a portion is missing. The repertoire consists of some 90,000 clones, with about 86% occurring once and the leading ten covering roughly 7.9%. Findings of the study overall: The donors showed a predominance of white British ancestry and of females, with possible underestimation of clonal diversity. Seropositive at baseline were only six AZD1222 recipients.

Source: peripheral blood, taken on day 0 of AZD1222 vaccination. The TCR was taken from an adult in good health. The chain uses TRBV10-3 and TRBJ2-7; no clear D gene. The chain's CDR3 is CAISETAYEQYF. The DNA of the CDR3 is TGTGCCATCAGTGAGACGGCCTACGAGCAGTACTTC.